This TCR beta chain emerged from a study of cytomegalovirus exposure and HLA in healthy donors. General study points: Listed as cytomegalovirus-associated were 164 TCR beta chains. A later analysis associated under 20,000 TCR beta sequences with HLA alleles at a 0.05 false discovery rate.

CDR1 is LNHDA, CDR2 SQIVND, per germline (reference sequence). The CDR3 totals 14 residues. Germline trimming cut 6 bases from V and 1 base from J; bases unmatched to any gene: 4. This clone was seen once. Antigen unknown. PCR amplification relied on 60 Vbeta primers (plus 13 Jbeta primers). Data came from immunoSEQ multiplex PCR; TCRdb stores just in-frame clones and leaves some out. The sample carries approximately 100,000 clones, around 64% recorded once. The chain carries TRBV19 and TRBJ2-7, with TRBD2 matching over 9 bases. The specimen was PBMCs. This sequence was found in a human donor in good health. As DNA, the CDR3 is TGTGCCAGTAGGCCAGCGGGGGGTTCCTACGAGCAGTACTTC. Its protein is CASRPAGGSYEQYF.